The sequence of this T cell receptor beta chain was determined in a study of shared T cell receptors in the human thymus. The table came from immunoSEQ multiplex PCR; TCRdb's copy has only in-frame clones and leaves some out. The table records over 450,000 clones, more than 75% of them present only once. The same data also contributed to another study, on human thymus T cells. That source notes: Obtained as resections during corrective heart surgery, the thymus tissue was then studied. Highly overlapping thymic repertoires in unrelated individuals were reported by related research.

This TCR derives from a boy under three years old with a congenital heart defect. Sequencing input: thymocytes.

CDR3 in DNA: TGCGCCAGCAGCGACGGACTAGCGGGTACCTACGAGCAGTACTTC. It translates to CASSDGLAGTYEQYF. V gene TRBV10-1 combines with J gene TRBJ2-7, with 11 bases lining up with TRBD2. The junction had 6 bases not matched to a gene; V was cut back by 6 bases and J by 2 bases. Germline CDR1 and CDR2: WNHNN and SYGVQD (reference sequence). The CDR3 consists of 15 residues.